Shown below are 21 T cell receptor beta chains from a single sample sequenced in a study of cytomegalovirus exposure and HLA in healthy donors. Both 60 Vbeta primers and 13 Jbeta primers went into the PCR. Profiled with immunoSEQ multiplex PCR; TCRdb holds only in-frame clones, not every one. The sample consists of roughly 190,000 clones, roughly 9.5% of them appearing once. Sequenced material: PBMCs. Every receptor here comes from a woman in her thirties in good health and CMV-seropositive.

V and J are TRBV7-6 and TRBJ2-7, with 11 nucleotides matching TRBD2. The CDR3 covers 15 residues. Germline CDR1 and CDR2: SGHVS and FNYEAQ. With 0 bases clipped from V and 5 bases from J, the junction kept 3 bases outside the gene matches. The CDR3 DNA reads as TGTGCCAGCAGCTTAGCACTAGCGGGAGTCCACGAGCAGTACTTC. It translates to CASSLALAGVHEQYF.

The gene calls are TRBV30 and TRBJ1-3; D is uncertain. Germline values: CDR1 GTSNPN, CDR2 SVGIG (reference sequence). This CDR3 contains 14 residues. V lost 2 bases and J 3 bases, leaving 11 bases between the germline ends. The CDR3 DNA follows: TGTGCCTGGAGTCTCACTCACCTTGGAAACACCATATATTTT. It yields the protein CAWSLTHLGNTIYF.

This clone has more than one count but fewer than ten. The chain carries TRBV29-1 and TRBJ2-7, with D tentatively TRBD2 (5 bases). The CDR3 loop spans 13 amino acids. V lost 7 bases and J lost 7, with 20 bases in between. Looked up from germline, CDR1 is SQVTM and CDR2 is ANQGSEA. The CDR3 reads CSAGLLSPGEQYF. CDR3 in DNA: TGCAGCGCGGGATTATTGTCCCCCGGGGAGCAGTACTTC.

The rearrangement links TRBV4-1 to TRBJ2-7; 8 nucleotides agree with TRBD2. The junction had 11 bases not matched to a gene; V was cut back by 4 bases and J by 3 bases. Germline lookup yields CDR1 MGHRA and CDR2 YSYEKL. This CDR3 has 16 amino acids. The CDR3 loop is CASSPQSGLALYEQYF. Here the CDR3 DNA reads TGCGCCAGCAGCCCCCAGTCCGGACTAGCTCTCTACGAGCAGTACTTC.

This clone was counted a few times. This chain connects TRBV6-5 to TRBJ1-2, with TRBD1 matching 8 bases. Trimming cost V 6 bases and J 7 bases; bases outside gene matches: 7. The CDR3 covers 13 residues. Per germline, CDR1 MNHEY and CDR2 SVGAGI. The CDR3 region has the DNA TGTGCCAGCAGCGGCGGGACAGGCAGTGGCTACACCTTC. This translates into CASSGGTGSGYTF.

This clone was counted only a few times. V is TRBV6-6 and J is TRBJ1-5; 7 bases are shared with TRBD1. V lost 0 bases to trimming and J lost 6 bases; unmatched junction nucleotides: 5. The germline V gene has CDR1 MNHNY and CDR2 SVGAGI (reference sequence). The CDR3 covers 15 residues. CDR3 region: CASSYSGGEGQPQHF. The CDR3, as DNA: TGTGCCAGCAGTTACTCAGGGGGCGAGGGTCAGCCCCAGCATTTT.

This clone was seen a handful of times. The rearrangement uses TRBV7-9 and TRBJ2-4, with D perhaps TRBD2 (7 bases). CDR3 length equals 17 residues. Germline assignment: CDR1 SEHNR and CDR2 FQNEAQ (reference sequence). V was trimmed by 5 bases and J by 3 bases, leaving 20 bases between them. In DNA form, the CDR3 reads TGTGCCAGCAGCGGGGGGGACGGGGGGCTCGACAAAAACATTCAGTACTTC. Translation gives CASSGGDGGLDKNIQYF.

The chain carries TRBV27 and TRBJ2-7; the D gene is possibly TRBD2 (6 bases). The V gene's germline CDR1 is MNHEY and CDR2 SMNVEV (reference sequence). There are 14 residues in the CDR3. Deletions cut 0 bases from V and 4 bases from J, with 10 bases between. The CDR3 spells CASSLSGSRYEQYF. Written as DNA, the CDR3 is TGTGCCAGCAGTTTATCCGGGAGTAGGTACGAGCAGTACTTC.

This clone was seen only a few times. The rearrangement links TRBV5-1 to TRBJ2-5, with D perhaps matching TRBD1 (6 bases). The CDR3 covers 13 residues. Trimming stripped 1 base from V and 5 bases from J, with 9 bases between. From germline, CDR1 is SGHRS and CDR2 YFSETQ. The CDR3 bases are TGCGCCAGCAGCTTGTGGACAGAGGAGACCCAGTACTTC. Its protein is CASSLWTEETQYF.

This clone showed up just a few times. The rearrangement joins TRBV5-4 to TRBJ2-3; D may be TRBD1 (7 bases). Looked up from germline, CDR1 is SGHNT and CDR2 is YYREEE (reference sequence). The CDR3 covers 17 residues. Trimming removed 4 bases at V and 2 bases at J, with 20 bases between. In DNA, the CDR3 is TGTGCCAGCAGCCGGTCCGGGACGGAGGGGGCCACAGATACGCAGTATTTT. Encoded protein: CASSRSGTEGATDTQYF.

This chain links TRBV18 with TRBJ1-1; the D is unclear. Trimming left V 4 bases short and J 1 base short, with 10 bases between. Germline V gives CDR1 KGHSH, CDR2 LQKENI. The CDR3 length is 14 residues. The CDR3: CASSLSTGNTEAFF. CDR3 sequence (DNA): TGTGCCAGCTCACTCTCAACTGGGAACACTGAAGCTTTCTTT.

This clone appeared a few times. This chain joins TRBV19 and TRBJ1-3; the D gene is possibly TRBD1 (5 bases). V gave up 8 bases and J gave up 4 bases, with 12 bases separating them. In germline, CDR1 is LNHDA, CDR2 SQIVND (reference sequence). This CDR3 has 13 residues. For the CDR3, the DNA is TGTGCCAGTGCCGGGACTTTGGGAAACACCATATATTTT. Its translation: CASAGTLGNTIYF. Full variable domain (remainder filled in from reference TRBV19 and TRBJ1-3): DGGITQSPKYLFRKEGQNVTLSCEQNLNHDAMYWYRQDPGQGLRLIYYSQIVNDFQKGDIAEGYSVSREKKESFPLTVTSAQKNPTAFYLCASAGTLGNTIYFGEGSWLTVV.

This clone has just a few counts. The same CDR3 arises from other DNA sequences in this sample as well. The CDR3 protein is CASSLGTSSYEQYF. CDR3 DNA: TGTGCCAGCAGCCTCGGGACTAGCTCCTACGAGCAGTACTTC. This sequence joins TRBV5-4 and TRBJ2-7, with 8 bases identical to TRBD2. Unmatched junction bases numbered 3, after V lost 4 bases and J lost 0 bases. Germline V gene lookup returns CDR1 SGHNT and CDR2 YYREEE (reference sequence). There are 14 residues in the CDR3.

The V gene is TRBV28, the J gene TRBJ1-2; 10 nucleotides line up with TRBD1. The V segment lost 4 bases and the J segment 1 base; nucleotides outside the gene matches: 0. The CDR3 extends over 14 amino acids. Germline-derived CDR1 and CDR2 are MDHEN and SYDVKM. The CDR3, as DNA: TGTGCCAGCAGTTGGGACAGGGGTAACTATGGCTACACCTTC. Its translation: CASSWDRGNYGYTF.

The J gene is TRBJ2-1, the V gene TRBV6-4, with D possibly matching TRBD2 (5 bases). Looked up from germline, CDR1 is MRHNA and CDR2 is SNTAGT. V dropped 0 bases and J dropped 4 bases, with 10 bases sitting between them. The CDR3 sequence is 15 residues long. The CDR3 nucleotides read TGTGCCAGCAGTGACTCGGCGGGTCCGTACAATGAGCAGTTCTTC. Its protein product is CASSDSAGPYNEQFF.

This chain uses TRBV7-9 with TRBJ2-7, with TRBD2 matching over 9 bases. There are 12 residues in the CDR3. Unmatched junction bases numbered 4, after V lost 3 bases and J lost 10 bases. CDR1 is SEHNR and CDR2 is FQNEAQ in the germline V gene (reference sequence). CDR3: CASSFSGSDQYF. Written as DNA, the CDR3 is TGTGCCAGCAGCTTTAGCGGGAGCGATCAGTACTTC.

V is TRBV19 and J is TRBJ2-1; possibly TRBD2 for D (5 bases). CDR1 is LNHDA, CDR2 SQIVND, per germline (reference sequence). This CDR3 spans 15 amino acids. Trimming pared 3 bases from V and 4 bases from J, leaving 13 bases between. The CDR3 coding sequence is TGTGCCAGTAGTATGTCGGGGAACTTTTACAATGAGCAGTTCTTC. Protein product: CASSMSGNFYNEQFF.

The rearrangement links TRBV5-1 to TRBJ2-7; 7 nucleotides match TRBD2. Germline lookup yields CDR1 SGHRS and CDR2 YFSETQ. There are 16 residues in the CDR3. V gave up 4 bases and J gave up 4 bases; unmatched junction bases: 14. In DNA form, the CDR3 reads TGCGCCAGCAGCCCGTGGTCTCCTAGCGGAAGATACGAGCAGTACTTC. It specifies CASSPWSPSGRYEQYF.

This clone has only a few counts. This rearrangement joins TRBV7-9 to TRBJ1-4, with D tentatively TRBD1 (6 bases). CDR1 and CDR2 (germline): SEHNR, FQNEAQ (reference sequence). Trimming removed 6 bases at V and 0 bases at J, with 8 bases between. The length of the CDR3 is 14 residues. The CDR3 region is CASSTGTTNEKLFF. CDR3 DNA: TGTGCCAGCAGTACAGGGACAACTAATGAAAAACTGTTTTTT.

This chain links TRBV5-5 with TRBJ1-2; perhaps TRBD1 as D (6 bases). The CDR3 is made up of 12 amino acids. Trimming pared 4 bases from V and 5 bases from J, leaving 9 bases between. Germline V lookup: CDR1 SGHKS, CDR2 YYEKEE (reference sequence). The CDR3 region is CASSKDRYGYTF. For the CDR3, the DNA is TGTGCCAGCAGCAAGGACAGATATGGCTACACCTTC.

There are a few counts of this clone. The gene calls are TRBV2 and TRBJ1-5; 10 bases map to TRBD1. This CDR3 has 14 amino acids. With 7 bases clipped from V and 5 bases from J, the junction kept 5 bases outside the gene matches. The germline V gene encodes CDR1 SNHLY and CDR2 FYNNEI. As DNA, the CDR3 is TGTGCCAGCACCACCGGACAGGGGGATCAGCCCCAGCATTTT. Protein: CASTTGQGDQPQHF.